These 7 T cell receptor beta chains were all obtained from the same sample, sequenced in a study of radiation and T cells in renal cell carcinoma. The time point: blood 2 weeks post-SBRT. Noted treatment: 15 Gy SBRT to primary tumor, nephrectomy 4 weeks later. Using immunoSEQ multiplex PCR, the repertoire was profiled, and TCRdb retains in-frame clones only, with some absent. The table lists 70,000 to 90,000 clones, about 86% of them singletons, with 20% to 25% in the top ten. The sample here was blood, taken from a patient whose treatment included radiotherapy and nephrectomy. The receptors shown here come from a woman aged 50 to 60 with renal cell carcinoma.

This chain links TRBV18 with TRBJ2-3; D uncertain. CDR1 and CDR2 from the germline V gene are KGHSH and LQKENI. This CDR3 is built from 15 residues. V shed 0 bases and J shed 5 bases, with 12 bases lying between them. The CDR3 reads CASSPPTGKKDTQYF. The CDR3 region has the DNA TGTGCCAGCTCACCACCGACCGGAAAGAAAGATACGCAGTATTTT. The full variable domain, completed using reference TRBV18 and TRBJ2-3, is NAGVMQNPRHLVRRRGQEARLRCSPMKGHSHVYWYRQLPEEGLKFMVYLQKENIIDESGMPKERFSAEFPKEGPSILRIQQVVRGDSAAYFCASSPPTGKKDTQYFGPGTRLTVL.

V and J are TRBV4-3 and TRBJ1-5; 9 nucleotides align to TRBD1. The V gene's germline CDR1 is LGHNA and CDR2 YSLEER. The CDR3 has 16 amino acids. V gave up 3 bases and J gave up 5 bases; unmatched junction bases: 8. In nucleotides, the CDR3 is TGCGCCAGCAGCCACCTTTGGGACAGGGAGGATCAGCCCCAGCATTTT. Translation: CASSHLWDREDQPQHF.

DNA for the CDR3: TGCGCCAGCAGCCAAGATTACGGGGCCCACTATGGCTACACCTTC. It translates to CASSQDYGAHYGYTF. The chain carries TRBV4-3 and TRBJ1-2; a weak D match, TRBD1 (5 bases). The CDR3 has 15 amino acids. Germline loops: CDR1 LGHNA, CDR2 YSLEER. Trimming took 0 bases from V and 3 from J, leaving 11 bases between them.

The chain recombines TRBV7-8 with TRBJ2-7; 10 positions agree with TRBD1. This CDR3 spans 15 amino acids. CDR1 is SGHVS and CDR2 is FQNEAQ in the germline V gene. V gave up 3 bases and J gave up 3 bases; unmatched junction bases: 5. The CDR3 DNA is TGTGCCAGCAGCTTGGGACAGGGGACTTTCTACGAGCAGTACTTC. Translation: CASSLGQGTFYEQYF.

J is TRBJ2-1 and V is TRBV19; D is unresolved. The length of the CDR3 is 15 residues. Per germline, CDR1 LNHDA and CDR2 SQIVND (reference sequence). V shed 1 base and J shed 0 bases, with 7 bases lying between them. The CDR3 nucleotides are TGTGCCAGTAGTATAGCGAGTGACTCCTACAATGAGCAGTTCTTC. Translation gives CASSIASDSYNEQFF.

The J gene is TRBJ1-3, the V gene TRBV29-1, with D perhaps matching TRBD1 (5 bases). The CDR3 is 13 amino acids. Per germline, CDR1 SQVTM and CDR2 ANQGSEA. The V and J ends lost 4 bases and 6 bases respectively, with 13 bases between them. The CDR3 reads CSVGAGRENTIYF. CDR3 coding DNA: TGCAGCGTTGGGGCGGGGCGCGAAAACACCATATATTTT.

There are a few counts of this clone. The CDR3 loop reads CASADRETGSYEQYF. CDR3 DNA sequence: TGTGCCAGCGCGGACCGAGAGACAGGAAGCTACGAGCAGTACTTC. V gene TRBV28 combines with J gene TRBJ2-7; D perhaps matches TRBD1 (6 bases). Germline loops: CDR1 MDHEN, CDR2 SYDVKM. This CDR3 region has 15 residues. The V end lost 8 bases, the J end lost 3 bases, and 20 bases lay between the germline ends.